The present entry profiles one T cell receptor beta chain with its context. This entry is derived from a study of identical twins. The germline CDR1 and CDR2 sequences are LGHNA and YSLEER. The CDR3 covers 14 residues. J lost 5 bases, V lost 0 bases, and 1 base had no gene match. MiXCR, applied by TCRdb to the 5' RACE reads, yields one record per CDR3 protein. This repertoire shows 700,000 or so distinct CDR3 sequences, 8.6% found once; its top ten account for around 0.98%. The same sample was also studied in work on yellow fever vaccine responses in identical twins.

The chain combines TRBV4-3 with TRBJ2-3; the match to TRBD2 covers 8 bases. This receptor was taken from a woman between 18 and 29 years old in good health. Input material: PBMCs. CDR3 loop: CASSQDLAGDTQYF. The CDR3 DNA follows: TGCGCCAGCAGCCAAGATCTAGCGGGAGATACGCAGTATTTT.